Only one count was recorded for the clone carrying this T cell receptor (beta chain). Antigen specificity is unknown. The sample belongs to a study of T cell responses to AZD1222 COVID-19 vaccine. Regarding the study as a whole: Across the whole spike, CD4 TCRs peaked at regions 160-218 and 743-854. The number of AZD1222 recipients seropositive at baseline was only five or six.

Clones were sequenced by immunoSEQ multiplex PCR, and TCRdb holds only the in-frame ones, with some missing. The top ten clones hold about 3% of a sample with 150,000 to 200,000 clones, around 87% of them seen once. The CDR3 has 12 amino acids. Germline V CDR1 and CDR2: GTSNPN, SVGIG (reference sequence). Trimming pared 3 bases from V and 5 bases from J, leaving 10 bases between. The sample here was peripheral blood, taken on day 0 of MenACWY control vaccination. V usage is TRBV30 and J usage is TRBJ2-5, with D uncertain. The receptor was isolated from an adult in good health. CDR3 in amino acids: CAWSATRETQYF. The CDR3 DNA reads TGTGCCTGGAGCGCTACCCGGGAGACCCAGTACTTC.